This T cell receptor (beta chain) was profiled in a study of cytomegalovirus exposure and HLA in healthy donors. Researchers ran the PCR with 60 Vbeta and 13 Jbeta primers. Repertoires were generated with immunoSEQ multiplex PCR, while TCRdb's copy carries only in-frame clones and drops some. In total, the table holds under 130,000 clones. As concerns this clone: Its antigen remains unknown.

Points from the study as a whole: There were a few CMV-associated chains whose specificity for CMV antigens was confirmed in vitro. Cytomegalovirus status was reportedly diagnosed by the classifier with high specificity and sensitivity. TCR beta sequences reportedly predicted the HLA-A and HLA-B alleles of most subjects accurately.

Input material: PBMCs. The clonotype was recovered from a middle-aged man in good health and CMV-seronegative.

This CDR3 is CASSYVGFAEAFF. The CDR3 DNA follows: TGTGCCAGCAGTTACGTCGGGTTCGCTGAAGCTTTCTTT. V is TRBV6-5 and J is TRBJ1-1; the D is unclear. Germline CDR1 reads MNHEY; CDR2 reads SVGAGI. V gave up 2 bases and J gave up 6 bases, with 10 bases separating them. CDR3 length: 13 amino acids.